The sequence of this TCR beta chain was determined in a study of blood T cell repertoires in COVID-19. Study-wide context: The samples span acute and convalescent COVID-19 from the United States, Italy and Spain. The analysed material was cDNA or gDNA that came from T cells, B-cell-depleted T cells, or PBMCs.

Only one count was recorded for this clone. Source study methods: Nucleated cell counts were estimated from reference gene primer amplification. Clones were read by immunoSEQ multiplex PCR, and TCRdb kept only the in-frame ones, dropping some. For V, J and clone size, that table is used; D and trimming come from the DNA. This table holds about 99,000 clones, nearly 90% found once. Germline lookup yields CDR1 SGDLS and CDR2 YYNGEE. The length of the CDR3 is 16 residues. V lost 4 bases to trimming and J lost 3 bases; unmatched junction nucleotides: 8. The source material was peripheral blood. The clonotype comes from a man aged 50 to 60 in a cohort sampled during active COVID-19. The chain couples TRBV9 to TRBJ2-7; 12 positions agree with TRBD2. The CDR3 sequence: CASSPGLAGTLYEQYF. The CDR3 DNA is TGTGCCAGCAGCCCAGGACTAGCGGGGACGCTCTACGAGCAGTACTTC.